This paragraph reports one TCR beta chain. The CDR3 has 15 amino acids. The ends were cut back, 5 bases at V and 0 bases at J, with 13 bases in the middle. Germline V CDR1 and CDR2: SGHRS, YFSETQ. TCRdb keeps only in-frame clones here, not all; method: immunoSEQ multiplex PCR. The repertoire holds fewer than 25,000 clones, with 80% to 90% as singletons. The data originate from a study of blood T cell repertoires in COVID-19. Study overall: Nucleic acid was either cDNA or gDNA, and it came from T cells, B-cell-depleted T cells, or PBMCs.

V is TRBV5-1 and J is TRBJ2-3, with TRBD1 as a possible D gene (6 bases). The receptor comes from a human donor in a cohort sampled during active COVID-19. Sequencing was done on a sample of peripheral blood. Here the CDR3 reads CASRPQGSSTDTQYF. DNA for the CDR3: TGCGCCAGCAGGCCTCAGGGGTCTAGCACAGATACGCAGTATTTT.